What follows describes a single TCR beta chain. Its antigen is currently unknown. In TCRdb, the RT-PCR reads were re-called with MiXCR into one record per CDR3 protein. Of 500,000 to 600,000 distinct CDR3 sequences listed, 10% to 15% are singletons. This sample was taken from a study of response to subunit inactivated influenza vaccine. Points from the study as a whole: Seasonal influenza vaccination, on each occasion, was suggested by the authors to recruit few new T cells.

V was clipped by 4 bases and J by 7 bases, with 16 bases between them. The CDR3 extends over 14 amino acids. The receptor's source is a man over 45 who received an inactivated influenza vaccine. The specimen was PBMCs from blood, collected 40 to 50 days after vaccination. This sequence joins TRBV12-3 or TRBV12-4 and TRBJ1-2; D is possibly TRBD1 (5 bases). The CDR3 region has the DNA TGTGCCAGCAGTTCACCGGGACCGAGAGCTGGCTACACCTTC. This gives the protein CASSSPGPRAGYTF.